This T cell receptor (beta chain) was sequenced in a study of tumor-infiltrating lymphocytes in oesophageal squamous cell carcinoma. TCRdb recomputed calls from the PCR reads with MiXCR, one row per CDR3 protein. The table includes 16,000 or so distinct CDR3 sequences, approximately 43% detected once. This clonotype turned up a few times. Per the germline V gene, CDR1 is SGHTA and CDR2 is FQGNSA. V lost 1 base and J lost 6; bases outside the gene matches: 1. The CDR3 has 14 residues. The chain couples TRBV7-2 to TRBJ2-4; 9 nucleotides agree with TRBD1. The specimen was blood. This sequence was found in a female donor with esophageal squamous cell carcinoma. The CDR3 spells CASSLGTGANIQYF. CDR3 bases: TGTGCCAGCAGCTTAGGGACAGGGGCAAACATTCAGTACTTC.